This T cell receptor beta chain derives from a study of Ad26.COV2.S vaccination and SARS-CoV-2 variants. At the level of the study: Ad26.COV2.S was injected intramuscularly once or twice, 56 days apart.

Whole-study results and caveats: Spike-specific CD8+ and CD4+ T cell responses reportedly showed substantial breadth after vaccination. Vaccinees showed greater spike-specific TCR breadth than placebo recipients.

The treatment: some 19 received Ad26.COV2.S at low or high dose, single or two shots; a few received placebo; per-sample allocation not given. It was on day 63 after the first vaccine or placebo injection that samples were taken. Whoever gave the sample was an adult aged 18-55 years in Boston. Clones were sequenced by immunoSEQ multiplex PCR, and TCRdb holds only the in-frame ones, with some missing. The sample has hundreds of thousands of clones; approximately 88% are singletons. A remark on this clone: Its specificity is not known.

Trimming took off 4 bases at V and 1 base at J, with 6 bases between the two ends. CDR3 length: 12 residues. The germline V gene has CDR1 GTSNPN and CDR2 SVGIG (reference sequence). Source: peripheral blood, taken in a trial of Ad26.COV2.S vaccine versus placebo. The clonotype was recovered from a person between 18 and 59 years old who received the Ad26.COV2.S COVID-19 vaccine or a placebo. V gene TRBV30 combines with J gene TRBJ2-3; possible D gene TRBD1, 6 bases. CDR3 sequence: CAWTGGTDTQYF. The CDR3 coding sequence is TGTGCCTGGACAGGGGGCACAGATACGCAGTATTTT.